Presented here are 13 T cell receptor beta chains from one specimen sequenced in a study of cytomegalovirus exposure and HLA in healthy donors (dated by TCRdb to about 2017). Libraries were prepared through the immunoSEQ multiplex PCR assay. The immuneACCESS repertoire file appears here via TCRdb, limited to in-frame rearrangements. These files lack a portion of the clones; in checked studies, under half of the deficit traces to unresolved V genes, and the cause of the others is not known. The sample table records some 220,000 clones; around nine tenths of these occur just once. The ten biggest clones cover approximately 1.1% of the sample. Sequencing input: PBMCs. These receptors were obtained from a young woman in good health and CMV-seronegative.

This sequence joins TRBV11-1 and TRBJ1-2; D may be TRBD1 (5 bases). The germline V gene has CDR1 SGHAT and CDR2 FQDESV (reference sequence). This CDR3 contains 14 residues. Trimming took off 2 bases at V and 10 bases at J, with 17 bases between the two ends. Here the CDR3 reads CASSLKGPLMDYTF. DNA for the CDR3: TGTGCCAGCAGCTTAAAGGGGCCCCTGATGGACTACACCTTC.

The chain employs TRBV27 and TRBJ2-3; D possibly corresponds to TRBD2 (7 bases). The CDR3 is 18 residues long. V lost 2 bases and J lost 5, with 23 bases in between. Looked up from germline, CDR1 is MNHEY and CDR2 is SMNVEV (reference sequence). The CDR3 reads CASSLRWTLAGAGDTQYF. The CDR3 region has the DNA TGTGCCAGCAGTTTACGCTGGACCCTGGCGGGGGCCGGAGATACGCAGTATTTT.

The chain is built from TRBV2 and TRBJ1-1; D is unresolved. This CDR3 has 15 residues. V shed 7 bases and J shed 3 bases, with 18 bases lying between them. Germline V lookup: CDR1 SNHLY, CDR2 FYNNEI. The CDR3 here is CASINRPRRDTEAFF. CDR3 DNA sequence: TGTGCCAGCATCAATAGGCCTAGGAGAGACACTGAAGCTTTCTTT.

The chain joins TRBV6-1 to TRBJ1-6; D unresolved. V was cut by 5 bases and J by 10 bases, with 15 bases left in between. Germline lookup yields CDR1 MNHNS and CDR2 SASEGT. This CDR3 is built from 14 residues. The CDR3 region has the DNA TGTGCCAGCAGTCCCGGCCCCGGCGGCTCACCCCTCCACTTT. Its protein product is CASSPGPGGSPLHF.

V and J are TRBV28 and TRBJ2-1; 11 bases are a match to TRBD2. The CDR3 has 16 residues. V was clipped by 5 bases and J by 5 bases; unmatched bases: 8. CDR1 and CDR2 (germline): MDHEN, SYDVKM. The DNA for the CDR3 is TGTGCCAGCAGTCCTCTCCTAGCGGGGGGAAACAATGAGCAGTTCTTC. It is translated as CASSPLLAGGNNEQFF.

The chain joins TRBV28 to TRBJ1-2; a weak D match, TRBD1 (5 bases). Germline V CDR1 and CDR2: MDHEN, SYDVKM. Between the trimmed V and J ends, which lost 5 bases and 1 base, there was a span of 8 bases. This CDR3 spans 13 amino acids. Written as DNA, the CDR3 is TGTGCCAGCAGTCTACAGGTTAACTATGGCTACACCTTC. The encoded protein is CASSLQVNYGYTF.

The CDR3 protein is CASSLGSGGGQPQHF. For the CDR3, the DNA is TGCGCCAGCAGCTTGGGGTCAGGGGGCGGTCAGCCCCAGCATTTT. The gene calls are TRBV5-1 and TRBJ1-5, with 8 bases fitting TRBD1. Germline assignment: CDR1 SGHRS and CDR2 YFSETQ. The CDR3 sequence is 15 residues long. Trimming removed 0 bases from V and 6 bases from J; junction bases left unmatched: 5.

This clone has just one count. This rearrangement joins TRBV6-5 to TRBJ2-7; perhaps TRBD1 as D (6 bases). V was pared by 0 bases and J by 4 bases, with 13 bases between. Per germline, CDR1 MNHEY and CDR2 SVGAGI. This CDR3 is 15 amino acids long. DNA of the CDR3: TGTGCCAGCAGTTACTCAGTGGGGGCAGGGTACGAGCAGTACTTC. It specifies CASSYSVGAGYEQYF.

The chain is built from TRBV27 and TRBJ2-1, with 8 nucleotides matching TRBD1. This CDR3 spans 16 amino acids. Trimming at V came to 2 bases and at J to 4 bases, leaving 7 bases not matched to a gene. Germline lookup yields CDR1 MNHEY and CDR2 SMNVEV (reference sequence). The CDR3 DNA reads TGTGCCAGCAGTTTAGGGGGCAGGGACAGGTACAATGAGCAGTTCTTC. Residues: CASSLGGRDRYNEQFF.

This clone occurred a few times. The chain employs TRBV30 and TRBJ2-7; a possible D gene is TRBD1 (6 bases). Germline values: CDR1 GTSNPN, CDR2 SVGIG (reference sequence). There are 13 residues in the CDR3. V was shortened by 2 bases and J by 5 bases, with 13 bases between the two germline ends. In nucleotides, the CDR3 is TGTGCCTGGAGTAACAGGGCAAGGGACGAGCAGTACTTC. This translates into CAWSNRARDEQYF.

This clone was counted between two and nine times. The CDR3 protein is CASSLLTASYEQYF. Here the CDR3 DNA reads TGTGCCAGCAGCTTGCTGACAGCCTCCTACGAGCAGTACTTC. The chain combines TRBV6-1 with TRBJ2-7; a weak D match, TRBD1 (5 bases). Germline CDR1 and CDR2: MNHNS and SASEGT. This CDR3 contains 14 residues. V dropped 6 bases and J dropped 0 bases, with 12 bases sitting between them.

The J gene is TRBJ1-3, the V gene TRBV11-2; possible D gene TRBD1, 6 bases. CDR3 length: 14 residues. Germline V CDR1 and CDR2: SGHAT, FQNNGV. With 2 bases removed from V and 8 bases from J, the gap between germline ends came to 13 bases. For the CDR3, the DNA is TGTGCCAGCAGCTTATGGGACACCTCGCACACCATATATTTT. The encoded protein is CASSLWDTSHTIYF.

DNA of the CDR3: TGTGCCAGCAGCTTCGGCAGGGGCTCTGGAAACACCATATATTTT. Translating gives CASSFGRGSGNTIYF. The gene calls are TRBV11-1 and TRBJ1-3; maybe TRBD1 (6 bases). CDR3 length: 15 residues. Germline V CDR1 and CDR2: SGHAT, FQDESV (reference sequence). V was cut by 3 bases and J by 0 bases, with 9 bases left in between.